One sample yielded the 23 T cell receptor beta chains listed below, sequenced in a study of T cells in Graves' hyperthyroidism and ophthalmopathy. RNA transcripts served as the template for amplifying TCR beta CDR3 regions. Using the HTBI primer set, a first-round RT-PCR was run on the TCR CDR3. TCRdb independently ran MiXCR on the multiplex PCR reads; one entry per CDR3 protein. The table shows approximately 630,000 distinct CDR3 sequences, with roughly 15% occurring only once. What was sequenced was blood. These receptors originate from a woman in her 30s with Graves' hyperthyroidism.

The table lists this clonotype with a count of one. The junction departs from germline at one end; a sequencing error may be responsible. The chain joins TRBV3-1 to TRBJ1-3; possibly TRBD1 for D (5 bases). There are 17 residues in the CDR3. Germline CDR1 LGHDT, CDR2 YNNKEL (reference sequence). CDR3 amino acids: CASSPNAAGLSGSTIYF. CDR3 in DNA: TGTGCCAGCAGCCCTAACGCGGCAGGGCTCTCTGGAAGCACCATATATTTT.

This clonotype was counted only a few times. The chain links TRBV13 to TRBJ2-5, with TRBD2 matching over 12 bases. V lost 2 bases, J lost 3 bases, and 4 bases stayed unmatched. This CDR3 contains 16 residues. Germline lookup yields CDR1 PRHDT and CDR2 FYEKMQ (reference sequence). Written as DNA, the CDR3 is TGTGCCAGCAGCTTAATCCGACTAGCGGGAGAAGAGACCCAGTACTTC. Translation: CASSLIRLAGEETQYF.

This clonotype was detected only once. This rearrangement joins TRBV2 to TRBJ2-5, with TRBD2 matching 10 bases. CDR3 length: 14 residues. Losses at the gene ends were 4 bases for V and 5 bases for J; bases not matched to a gene: 4. CDR1 SNHLY and CDR2 FYNNEI come from the germline V gene. The CDR3 here is CASSASGRTETQYF. DNA for the CDR3: TGTGCCAGCAGTGCTAGCGGGAGAACGGAGACCCAGTACTTC. Filled out from reference TRBV2 and TRBJ2-5, the complete variable domain reads EPEVTQTPSHQVTQMGQEVILRCVPISNHLYFYWYRQILGQKVEFLVSFYNNEISEKSEIFDDQFSVERPDGSNFTLKIRSTKLEDSAMYFCASSASGRTETQYFGPGTRLLVL.

This clonotype occurred many times. The V gene is TRBV20-1, the J gene TRBJ2-3; TRBD2 matches 7 bases. The CDR3 has 15 amino acids. Germline V gives CDR1 DFQATT, CDR2 SNEGSKA (reference sequence). V shed 6 bases, J shed 9 bases, and the junction held 18 bases outside the gene matches. In nucleotides, the CDR3 is TGCAGTGCGCCGGATGCTAGCGGCTCAACCAGCACGCAGTATTTT. This sequence encodes CSAPDASGSTSTQYF.

In this sample, this clonotype turned up many times. This chain connects TRBV5-1 to TRBJ2-7; no definite D call. V was shortened by 6 bases and J by 2 bases, with 12 bases between the two germline ends. The CDR3 covers 13 residues. Germline V gene sequence: CDR1 SGHRS, CDR2 YFSETQ. CDR3 protein: CASTPGYTYEQYF. CDR3 nucleotide sequence: TGCGCCAGCACCCCGGGTTATACCTACGAGCAGTACTTC.

The chain links TRBV15 to TRBJ1-1; TRBD1 matches 8 bases. Germline loops: CDR1 LNHNV, CDR2 YYDKDF (reference sequence). CDR3 length: 15 amino acids. After removal of 0 bases from V and 6 bases from J, the junction contained 6 bases not matched to a gene. CDR3 in DNA: TGTGCCACCAGCAGAGATCTTGACAGGGGCGCTGAAGCTTTCTTT. This encodes CATSRDLDRGAEAFF.

This chain links TRBV2 with TRBJ2-7; D is possibly TRBD1 or TRBD2 (5 bases each). V was shortened by 10 bases and J by 2 bases, with 12 bases between the two germline ends. CDR3 length: 12 amino acids. Germline V lookup: CDR1 SNHLY, CDR2 FYNNEI. CDR3 bases: TGTGCCATCCGGGACCAACCCTACGAGCAGTACTTC. This translates into CAIRDQPYEQYF.

This clonotype was seen a handful of times. V gene TRBV5-1 combines with J gene TRBJ2-5; D remains unclear. V was cut by 0 bases and J by 5 bases, with 14 bases left in between. This CDR3 region has 15 residues. Per the germline V gene, CDR1 is SGHRS and CDR2 is YFSETQ. Written as DNA, the CDR3 is TGCGCCAGCAGCTTGGACCAGGAGAGGTGGGAGACCCAGTACTTC. Encoded protein: CASSLDQERWETQYF.

Many counts were recorded for this clonotype. J is TRBJ2-1 and V is TRBV18, with 7 bases that match TRBD2. Germline values: CDR1 KGHSH, CDR2 LQKENI. The CDR3 covers 13 residues. Trimming at V came to 5 bases and at J to 4 bases, leaving 2 bases not matched to a gene. This CDR3 is CASSGTNYNEQFF. The CDR3 DNA follows: TGTGCCAGCTCAGGGACTAATTACAATGAGCAGTTCTTC.

This clonotype appeared many times. V usage is TRBV3-1 and J usage is TRBJ2-2, with TRBD1 as a possible D gene (5 bases). Germline V gene data show CDR1 as LGHDT and CDR2 as YNNKEL (reference sequence). The V end lost 3 bases, the J end lost 5 bases, and 22 bases lay between the germline ends. CDR3 length: 18 residues. This CDR3 reads CASSHGVQRGRWTGELFF. The DNA for the CDR3 is TGTGCCAGCAGCCATGGGGTCCAAAGGGGTCGCTGGACCGGGGAGCTGTTTTTT.

Ten or more counts support this clonotype. The chain recombines TRBV11-3 with TRBJ2-1; D call uncertain. Trimming pared 5 bases from V and 7 bases from J, leaving 9 bases between. Germline V gene data show CDR1 as SGHNT and CDR2 as YENEEA. This CDR3 contains 12 residues. The CDR3, as DNA: TGTGCCAGCAGCAACTCCATGAATGAGCAGTTCTTC. Its translation: CASSNSMNEQFF.

The sample holds many counts of this clonotype. V is TRBV11-2 and J is TRBJ1-2; possible D gene TRBD1, 5 bases. The CDR3 totals 13 residues. Trimming removed 6 bases at V and 4 bases at J, with 12 bases between. Germline-derived CDR1 and CDR2 are SGHAT and FQNNGV. As DNA, the CDR3 is TGTGCCAGCAGGAAGGCAGGGAGCTATGGCTACACCTTC. It encodes CASRKAGSYGYTF.

This clonotype appeared many times. This chain joins TRBV20-1 and TRBJ2-7, with TRBD1 as a possible D gene (6 bases). The CDR3 contains 15 residues. V dropped 2 bases and J dropped 0 bases, with 14 bases sitting between them. The germline CDR1 and CDR2 sequences are DFQATT and SNEGSKA (reference sequence). CDR3 in amino acids: CSARSLDRSSYEQYF. The CDR3, as DNA: TGCAGTGCTAGATCCCTAGACAGGAGCTCCTACGAGCAGTACTTC.

There are many counts of this clonotype. The chain uses TRBV28 and TRBJ1-4; no clear D. The germline V gene encodes CDR1 MDHEN and CDR2 SYDVKM. Trimming stripped 7 bases from V and 8 bases from J, with 20 bases between. The CDR3 is 15 residues long. The CDR3 DNA reads TGTGCCAGCACCACCCCCACCGGAGGGCGGGAAAAACTGTTTTTT. Translating gives CASTTPTGGREKLFF.

This clonotype was recorded at least ten times. The V and J genes are TRBV6-1 and TRBJ2-7, with D maybe TRBD2 (5 bases). Germline V gene sequence: CDR1 MNHNS, CDR2 SASEGT. The CDR3 extends over 15 amino acids. V lost 4 bases to trimming and J lost 6 bases, with 19 bases between them. The chain's CDR3 is CASSVDWATLGEQYF. CDR3 bases: TGTGCCAGCAGTGTGGACTGGGCTACCCTCGGCGAGCAGTACTTC.

This clonotype has more than one count but fewer than ten. V usage is TRBV7-4 and J usage is TRBJ1-5, with D tentatively TRBD1 (5 bases). The germline V gene encodes CDR1 SGHVT and CDR2 SQSDAQ. This CDR3 has 18 residues. The V gene lost 5 bases and the J gene lost 4 bases, with 24 bases spanning the gap. The CDR3 coding sequence is TGTGCCAGCAGCCAGACTAATGAGGGACCGGTGGAAAATCAGCCCCAGCATTTT. Its protein is CASSQTNEGPVENQPQHF.

This clonotype was found many times. CDR3 nucleotide sequence: TGTGCTAGTGGTTTGAATGCCCGTACAGATACGCAGTATTTT. Protein: CASGLNARTDTQYF. V gene TRBV12-5 combines with J gene TRBJ2-3; no clear D. This CDR3 is built from 14 residues. Germline V CDR1 and CDR2: LGHNT, FRNRAP. V lost 2 bases, J lost 3 bases, and 9 bases lay in between.

As to this clonotype: A much larger clone lies one base from this, so it may be a read error. The gene calls are TRBV12-3 or TRBV12-4 and TRBJ2-5; D not certain. V lost 5 bases, J lost 7 bases, and 23 bases lay in between. CDR3 length: 16 amino acids. The CDR3 is CASSPPHRVGRGTQYF. In DNA form, the CDR3 reads TGTGCCAGCAGTCCCCCGCATAGGGTAGGACGAGGGACCCAGTACTTC.

This clonotype was counted many times. The rearrangement links TRBV28 to TRBJ2-2; perhaps TRBD1 as D (6 bases). The CDR3 extends over 16 amino acids. Germline CDR1 reads MDHEN; CDR2 reads SYDVKM. V shed 4 bases and J shed 3 bases, with 15 bases lying between them. This CDR3 reads CASSSVRGMDTGELFF. DNA of the CDR3: TGTGCCAGCAGTTCGGTGAGGGGGATGGACACCGGGGAGCTGTTTTTT.

A few counts support this clonotype. The V call is TRBV20-1, the J call TRBJ1-6, with a possible D match to TRBD1 (6 bases). Trimming took off 3 bases at V and 7 bases at J, with 22 bases between the two ends. This CDR3 has 17 residues. The germline V gene encodes CDR1 DFQATT and CDR2 SNEGSKA (reference sequence). CDR3 in DNA: TGCAGTGCTAGCCCCCGCAGGGGCAGGGTGTCAAATTCACCCCTCCACTTT. This codes for CSASPRRGRVSNSPLHF.

This clonotype was detected ten times or more. V and J are TRBV2 and TRBJ2-3; unclear D gene. Trimming removed 7 bases from V and 3 bases from J, with 5 bases in between. The CDR3 spans 11 residues. CDR1 is SNHLY and CDR2 is FYNNEI in the germline V gene. The CDR3 DNA sequence: TGTGCCAGCATTTATACAGATACGCAGTATTTT. Translating gives CASIYTDTQYF. The whole variable domain, remainder taken from reference TRBV2 and TRBJ2-3, is EPEVTQTPSHQVTQMGQEVILRCVPISNHLYFYWYRQILGQKVEFLVSFYNNEISEKSEIFDDQFSVERPDGSNFTLKIRSTKLEDSAMYFCASIYTDTQYFGPGTRLTVL.

The chain is built from TRBV6-6 and TRBJ1-5, with 7 bases aligning to TRBD1. J was trimmed by 7 bases and V by 2 bases; bases with no gene match: 5. CDR1 is MNHNY and CDR2 is SVGAGI in the germline V gene (reference sequence). This CDR3 has 14 residues. The CDR3 region is CASSYETGRQPQHF. CDR3 sequence (DNA): TGTGCCAGCAGTTACGAGACAGGGAGGCAGCCCCAGCATTTT.

This clonotype occurred many times. Compared with germline, one end of the junction differs, possibly owing to a read error. The gene calls are TRBV24-1 and TRBJ2-1; TRBD2 matches at 14 bases. The CDR3 consists of 16 residues. Germline CDR1 is KGHDR and CDR2 is SFDVKD. CDR3 nucleotide sequence: TGTGCCACGAGTGGGACTAGCGGGAGTCCCTACAATGAGCAGTTCTTC. This codes for CATSGTSGSPYNEQFF.